Listed here are 2 T cell receptor beta chains from one sample, sequenced in a study of OX40 agonist ivuxolimab in advanced cancers. Here immunoSEQ multiplex PCR was the method, and the copy in TCRdb shows in-frame clones only, minus some. The sample records around 40,000 clones, approximately 88% being singletons. The sample here was CD4+ or CD8+ T cells sorted from blood, taken in a trial of the OX40 agonist ivuxolimab. The receptors derive from an adult with an advanced solid tumor such as melanoma, head and neck, liver or kidney cancer.

This chain joins TRBV4-1 and TRBJ2-2, with TRBD1 identical over 9 bases. This CDR3 is built from 15 residues. The germline V gene has CDR1 MGHRA and CDR2 YSYEKL. Trimming removed 4 bases from V and 10 bases from J; junction bases left unmatched: 10. CDR3 DNA sequence: TGCGCCAGCAGCCGCCGGGACAGGGATAAGGAGGAGCTGTTTTTT. Translation gives CASSRRDRDKEELFF.

The rearrangement joins TRBV27 to TRBJ2-3; possibly TRBD1 for D (5 bases). The CDR3 is 14 residues long. Trimming shortened V by 10 bases and J by 6 bases, and 20 bases separated the two germline ends. The germline CDR1 and CDR2 sequences are MNHEY and SMNVEV (reference sequence). The DNA for the CDR3 is TGTGCCACCCCTCAGGGCCCACATACTGATACGCAGTATTTT. This sequence encodes CATPQGPHTDTQYF.